This T cell receptor beta chain was sequenced during a study of control samples from healthy donors and cancer patients. This table comes from immunoSEQ multiplex PCR, and its TCRdb copy is limited to in-frame clones, with some not included. Of about 160,000 clones listed, around 94% are singletons. The CDR3 sequence is 14 residues long. With 4 bases removed from V and 0 bases from J, the gap between germline ends came to 9 bases. The germline gives CDR1 MDHEN, CDR2 SYDVKM. The source material was PBMCs. This clonotype was sampled from a man in his fifties or sixties with colorectal cancer. The chain recombines TRBV28 with TRBJ1-1; D possibly corresponds to TRBD1 (5 bases). The CDR3 sequence is CASSSGGVNTEAFF. The CDR3 DNA sequence: TGTGCCAGCAGTTCCGGGGGGGTGAACACTGAAGCTTTCTTT.